A single TCR beta chain is shown here with its context. This CDR3 has 14 residues. Trimming removed 2 bases from V and 6 bases from J; junction bases left unmatched: 7. In germline, CDR1 is MNHEY, CDR2 SVGAGI. Per the original data handling: Using reference gene primer amplification, nucleated cell counts were estimated. Clones were sequenced by immunoSEQ multiplex PCR, and TCRdb holds only the in-frame ones, with some missing. V, J and clone size derive from that table, while D and trimming were established from the DNA sequence. The sample has 250,000 or so clones; 70% to 85% are singletons. This specimen belongs to a study of blood T cell repertoires in COVID-19.

The V gene is TRBV6-5, the J gene TRBJ2-7; 7 bases align to TRBD1. The sample consisted of peripheral blood. The sequence was collected from an older man with acute or convalescent COVID-19. The CDR3 protein is CASSYDRVRGEQYF. CDR3 coding DNA: TGTGCCAGCAGTTACGACAGGGTGAGAGGCGAGCAGTACTTC.